A selection of T cell receptor beta chains follows, all from one sample in a study of early T cells in non-severe SARS-CoV-2 infection. In TCRdb, the 5' RACE reads were re-called with MiXCR into one record per CDR3 protein. Here the sample spans 65,000 to 70,000 distinct CDR3 sequences, approximately 11% being singletons. The material sequenced was whole blood. These receptors were collected from an adult who was a healthcare worker with PCR-confirmed SARS-CoV-2 infection or an uninfected control (not recorded which). CDR3s include the opening cysteine and the closing phenylalanine or tryptophan. A D gene is named only where the DNA matches it firmly. Size tells how often a clone was seen (once, few, many) or the class of an expanded clone, and some rows leave it out.

.	TRBV15	TRBJ1-2	.	TGTGCCACCAGAGGCTCAGGGCCACTTGAGTATGGCTACACCTTC	CATRGSGPLEYGYTF
many	TRBV4-1	TRBJ2-7	TRBD1	TGCGCCAGCAGCCAAGAGCAAGGGGGCTACAGTTCCTACGAGCAGTACTTC	CASSQEQGGYSSYEQYF
.	TRBV6-1	TRBJ2-1	TRBD2	TGTGCCAGCAGTGAGAGAGCGGGAGACTACAATGAGCAGTTCTTC	CASSERAGDYNEQFF
few	TRBV11-2	TRBJ2-1	TRBD2	TGTGCCAGCAGCTTATCCCGATGGACTAGCGGGAGGACCTGGAACTCCTACAATGAGCAGTTCTTC	CASSLSRWTSGRTWNSYNEQFF
many	TRBV6-5	TRBJ2-3	TRBD2	TGTGCCAGCAAAACGGGAGGCGGGACAGATACGCAGTATTTT	CASKTGGGTDTQYF
.	TRBV11-2	TRBJ2-2	.	TGTGCCAGCAGCTTGAGCCAGACCGTCACCGGGGAGCTGTTTTTT	CASSLSQTVTGELFF
.	TRBV7-8	TRBJ2-3	.	TGTGCCAGCAGCTTAGTTTGGCACCGCACAGATACGCAGTATTTT	CASSLVWHRTDTQYF
few	TRBV3-1	TRBJ2-2	.	TGTGCCAGCAGCCAAGATAAGACCTTCGGGGAGCTGTTTTTT	CASSQDKTFGELFF
many	TRBV20-1	TRBJ1-5	.	TGCAGCGCCTTACCGGAGGGGACTTTCTCCAATCAGCCCCAGCATTTT	CSALPEGTFSNQPQHF
.	TRBV7-2	TRBJ2-1	TRBD2	TGTGCCAGCAGCTTACTGGTTGTTGGGCTAGCGGGAGACCTTACTTTGTATGAGCAGTTCTTC	CASSLLVVGLAGDLTLYEQFF
few	TRBV28	TRBJ2-7	.	TGTGCCAGCAGTTTGATAGGAGTCTACGAGCAGTACTTC	CASSLIGVYEQYF
many	TRBV2	TRBJ2-5	.	TGTGCCAGCAGTGAAGATGTCGGAAGCCAAGAGACCCAGTACTTC	CASSEDVGSQETQYF
few	TRBV7-9	TRBJ2-1	TRBD2	TGTGCCAACAGCTTACCGGGAGGTTTCGATGAGCAGTTCTTC	CANSLPGGFDEQFF
.	TRBV11-3	TRBJ2-1	.	TGTGCCAGCAGCCTCGCCCCCGGGACTTTGCAGTTCTTC	CASSLAPGTLQFF